The next 29 T cell receptor beta chains were all read from a single sample in a study of Ad26.COV2.S vaccination and SARS-CoV-2 variants. Sequencing used immunoSEQ multiplex PCR; TCRdb keeps in-frame clones, though not all of them. The profile shows roughly 300,000 clones, 86% of them singletons. The treatment denotes: around 19 received Ad26.COV2.S at low or high dose, single or two shots; roughly 5 received placebo; per-sample allocation not given. It was on day 63 after the first vaccine or placebo injection that samples were taken. The input for sequencing was peripheral blood, taken in a trial of Ad26.COV2.S vaccine versus placebo. All receptors derive from a person between 18 and 60 years old who received the Ad26.COV2.S COVID-19 vaccine or a placebo.

This chain uses TRBV2 with TRBJ2-7, with 12 nucleotides matching TRBD2. CDR3 size: 16 residues. CDR1 is SNHLY, CDR2 FYNNEI, per germline. J lost 1 base, V lost 3 bases, and 4 bases had no gene match. CDR3 nucleotide sequence: TGTGCCAGCAGTGACTTTACTAGCGGGGGGTCCTACGAGCAGTACTTC. It translates to CASSDFTSGGSYEQYF.

This clone was seen a few times. V is TRBV7-2 and J is TRBJ1-6; no firm D call. The CDR3 has 14 residues. The V and J ends lost 7 bases and 7 bases respectively, with 14 bases between them. The V gene's germline CDR1 is SGHTA and CDR2 FQGNSA. As DNA, the CDR3 is TGTGCCAGCACCCTATACGACGAGAATTCACCCCTCCACTTT. Translating it yields CASTLYDENSPLHF.

This clone was detected only once. The chain uses TRBV9 and TRBJ2-3; D is undetermined. Germline assignment: CDR1 SGDLS and CDR2 YYNGEE. This CDR3 region has 10 residues. V gave up 3 bases and J gave up 6 bases, with 2 bases separating them. CDR3 in DNA: TGTGCCAGCAGCGGGGATACGCAGTATTTT. Translating it yields CASSGDTQYF.

The rearrangement uses TRBV25-1 and TRBJ2-1, with TRBD1 matching over 7 bases. Per the germline V gene, CDR1 is MGHDK and CDR2 is SYGVNS. This CDR3 comprises 13 residues. V was clipped by 8 bases and J by 4 bases; unmatched bases: 5. This CDR3 is CASVGTVYNEQFF. In DNA form, the CDR3 reads TGTGCCAGCGTCGGGACAGTGTACAATGAGCAGTTCTTC.

The J gene is TRBJ2-1, the V gene TRBV10-3; TRBD2 matches 9 bases. V dropped 3 bases and J dropped 2; count of bases not matched to a gene: 8. From germline, CDR1 is ENHRY and CDR2 SYGVKD. The CDR3 consists of 17 residues. Here the CDR3 DNA reads TGTGCCATCAGTGACTTCGAACTAGCGGGCCCCTACAATGAGCAGTTCTTC. Its translation is CAISDFELAGPYNEQFF.

This chain links TRBV27 with TRBJ2-7, with a weak D call TRBD1 (6 bases). V shed 5 bases and J shed 0 bases, with 14 bases lying between them. Germline CDR1 MNHEY, CDR2 SMNVEV (reference sequence). The CDR3 consists of 15 residues. In DNA form, the CDR3 reads TGTGCCAGCAGTCCCTCCGGGACACCCTCCTACGAGCAGTACTTC. Translated, it gives CASSPSGTPSYEQYF.

The V gene is TRBV19, the J gene TRBJ2-1; possibly TRBD1 for D (5 bases). Germline V lookup: CDR1 LNHDA, CDR2 SQIVND (reference sequence). This CDR3 comprises 13 residues. Trimming took off 6 bases at V and 5 bases at J, with 11 bases between the two ends. This CDR3 reads CASSSGKNNEQFF. CDR3 coding DNA: TGTGCCAGTAGCTCAGGGAAGAACAATGAGCAGTTCTTC.

The CDR3 region is CASSESRGSNEQFF. Written as DNA, the CDR3 is TGTGCCAGCAGTGAATCTAGGGGGTCCAATGAGCAGTTCTTC. The chain links TRBV6-4 to TRBJ2-1; perhaps TRBD1 as D (6 bases). Germline V gives CDR1 MRHNA, CDR2 SNTAGT. This CDR3 contains 14 residues. Trimming stripped 3 bases from V and 6 bases from J, with 12 bases between.

The chain combines TRBV7-2 with TRBJ2-7; the match to TRBD1 covers 8 bases. Germline V gene sequence: CDR1 SGHTA, CDR2 FQGNSA. V shed 10 bases, J shed 1 base, and the junction held 9 bases outside the gene matches. The CDR3 totals 14 residues. The CDR3 is CATIARTGSYEQYF. Here the CDR3 DNA reads TGTGCCACAATCGCCCGGACAGGGTCCTACGAGCAGTACTTC. Full variable domain (outside the CDR3, taken from reference TRBV7-2 and TRBJ2-7): GAGVSQSPSNKVTEKGKDVELRCDPISGHTALYWYRQSLGQGLEFLIYFQGNSAPDKSGLPSDRFSAERTGGSVSTLTIQRTQQEDSAVYLCATIARTGSYEQYFGPGTRLTVT.

This clone was found a few times. The chain is built from TRBV5-1 and TRBJ1-4, with D unclear. V dropped 6 bases and J dropped 4 bases, with 13 bases sitting between them. The CDR3 is made up of 14 amino acids. The V gene's germline CDR1 is SGHRS and CDR2 YFSETQ. CDR3 nucleotides: TGCGCCAGCACCGCACCCGGACGTAATGAAAAACTGTTTTTT. Amino acid sequence: CASTAPGRNEKLFF. Variable domain in full (rest from reference TRBV5-1 and TRBJ1-4): KAGVTQTPRYLIKTRGQQVTLSCSPISGHRSVSWYQQTPGQGLQFLFEYFSETQRNKGNFPGRFSGRQFSNSRSEMNVSTLELGDSALYLCASTAPGRNEKLFFGSGTQLSVL.

Note on this clone: The sample contains more than one DNA sequence encoding this CDR3. The chain links TRBV7-9 to TRBJ1-1; D is possibly TRBD1 (6 bases). V gave up 3 bases and J gave up 2 bases, with 10 bases separating them. Germline assignment: CDR1 SEHNR and CDR2 FQNEAQ (reference sequence). The CDR3 runs 14 residues. The CDR3 sequence: CASSFGGGNTEAFF. The DNA of the CDR3 is TGTGCCAGCAGCTTTGGGGGCGGCAACACTGAAGCTTTCTTT. Using reference TRBV7-9 and TRBJ1-1 for the parts outside the CDR3, the full variable domain is DTGVSQNPRHKITKRGQNVTFRCDPISEHNRLYWYRQTLGQGPEFLTYFQNEAQLEKSRLLSDRFSAERPKGSFSTLEIQRTEQGDSAMYLCASSFGGGNTEAFFGQGTRLTVV.

The rearrangement links TRBV10-3 to TRBJ1-1, with 8 bases that match TRBD1. Germline V lookup: CDR1 ENHRY, CDR2 SYGVKD. This CDR3 spans 12 amino acids. Trimming removed 4 bases from V and 7 bases from J; junction bases left unmatched: 2. The CDR3 region is CAISGTGSEAFF. The CDR3 bases are TGTGCCATCAGTGGGACAGGGAGTGAAGCTTTCTTT.

The rearrangement uses TRBV7-2 and TRBJ2-3; no clear D. Germline V lookup: CDR1 SGHTA, CDR2 FQGNSA. With 5 bases removed from V and 2 bases from J, the gap between germline ends came to 14 bases. The CDR3 runs to 15 residues. Here the CDR3 DNA reads TGTGCCAGCAGCGTACTGGGCGAGCCCACAGATACGCAGTATTTT. Amino acid sequence: CASSVLGEPTDTQYF. The full variable domain, in which reference TRBV7-2 and TRBJ2-3 provide the parts outside the CDR3, is GAGVSQSPSNKVTEKGKDVELRCDPISGHTALYWYRQSLGQGLEFLIYFQGNSAPDKSGLPSDRFSAERTGGSVSTLTIQRTQQEDSAVYLCASSVLGEPTDTQYFGPGTRLTVL.

This clone was seen a handful of times. Within the sample, other DNA sequences also encode this same CDR3. The chain is built from TRBV7-2 and TRBJ1-6, with D perhaps TRBD1 (6 bases). CDR3 length: 13 residues. V was clipped by 5 bases and J by 10 bases, with 12 bases between them. The V gene's germline CDR1 is SGHTA and CDR2 FQGNSA. The CDR3 sequence: CASSPQGNSPLHF. The CDR3 nucleotides read TGTGCCAGCAGCCCCCAGGGGAACTCACCCCTCCACTTT.

The V call is TRBV7-2, the J call TRBJ1-2; TRBD1 aligns across 9 bases. V shed 6 bases, J shed 3 bases, and the junction held 2 bases outside the gene matches. Germline CDR1 reads SGHTA; CDR2 reads FQGNSA. The CDR3 is made up of 13 amino acids. The CDR3, as DNA: TGTGCCAGCAGGGGACAGGGTGACTATGGCTACACCTTC. Its translation: CASRGQGDYGYTF.

V gene TRBV12-3 or TRBV12-4 combines with J gene TRBJ1-2; D is undetermined. V lost 4 bases to trimming and J lost 4 bases, with 7 bases between them. The CDR3 has 12 amino acids. CDR3 residues: CASSSSGYGYTF. CDR3 DNA sequence: TGTGCCAGCAGTTCCAGTGGCTATGGCTACACCTTC.

The gene calls are TRBV27 and TRBJ1-2; no clear D. The CDR3 sequence is 14 residues long. Deletions cut 3 bases from V and 6 bases from J, with 14 bases between. CDR1 is MNHEY and CDR2 is SMNVEV in the germline V gene (reference sequence). For the CDR3, the DNA is TGTGCCAGCAGTTTTGGAGGGCCGAGGAATGGCTACACCTTC. It codes for CASSFGGPRNGYTF.

The chain recombines TRBV6-2 or TRBV6-3 with TRBJ2-1, with 7 nucleotides matching TRBD1. With V trimmed by 5 bases and J by 8 bases, 9 bases remained unmatched. Germline V gives CDR1 MNHEY, CDR2 SVGEGT. The CDR3 totals 14 residues. The CDR3 reads CASSRDRVNHEQFF. DNA of the CDR3: TGTGCCAGCAGTCGAGACAGGGTTAACCATGAGCAGTTCTTC.

This clone was counted once. The chain joins TRBV6-2 or TRBV6-3 to TRBJ2-7; 8 nucleotides agree with TRBD1. The V gene's germline CDR1 is MNHEY and CDR2 SVGEGT. There are 16 residues in the CDR3. V lost 0 bases and J lost 2; bases outside the gene matches: 6. Here the CDR3 DNA reads TGTGCCAGCAGTTACTCCGGACAGGGAAATACCTACGAGCAGTACTTC. Amino acid sequence: CASSYSGQGNTYEQYF.

The chain's CDR3 is CASSSGTGGLLAYEQYF. DNA of the CDR3: TGTGCCAGCAGCTCCGGGACAGGGGGCCTATTAGCCTACGAGCAGTACTTC. The chain joins TRBV5-6 to TRBJ2-7, with 12 positions matching TRBD1. The length of the CDR3 is 17 residues. Germline lookup yields CDR1 SGHDT and CDR2 YYEEEE. V lost 3 bases and J lost 2; bases outside the gene matches: 9.

This chain uses TRBV2 with TRBJ2-5; 9 bases match TRBD2. With 2 bases clipped from V and 7 bases from J, the junction kept 11 bases outside the gene matches. This CDR3 has 16 amino acids. Germline V gives CDR1 SNHLY, CDR2 FYNNEI. For the CDR3, the DNA is TGTGCCAGCAGTGAACGGGGGGCGGGGGGGCCGCGGACCCAGTACTTC. Protein: CASSERGAGGPRTQYF.

This clone was picked up one time. The chain is built from TRBV4-1 and TRBJ2-3; unclear D gene. The germline V and J ends were trimmed by 1 base and 0 bases, with 14 bases remaining between them. CDR1 and CDR2 from the germline V gene are MGHRA and YSYEKL. The CDR3 is 17 amino acids. The CDR3 region has the DNA TGCGCCAGCAGCCAAGGCTCTACAATGTCTAGCACAGATACGCAGTATTTT. This sequence encodes CASSQGSTMSSTDTQYF.

The chain links TRBV4-3 to TRBJ2-7; TRBD2 agrees at 9 bases. There are 17 residues in the CDR3. Germline V lookup: CDR1 LGHNA, CDR2 YSLEER. The V and J ends lost 4 bases and 3 bases, in that order; junction bases with no gene match: 13. CDR3 sequence reads: CASSLGIAAGGYYEQYF. The CDR3 nucleotides read TGCGCCAGCAGCCTAGGAATAGCAGCGGGGGGCTACTACGAGCAGTACTTC.

This clone was counted between two and nine times. For the CDR3, the DNA is TGTGCCAGCAGTATAGCGGGAGGGGGGAATGAGCAGTTCTTC. The encoded protein is CASSIAGGGNEQFF. The genes are TRBV9 and TRBJ2-1, with 11 positions matching TRBD2. CDR1 and CDR2 from the germline V gene are SGDLS and YYNGEE. V gave up 5 bases and J gave up 7 bases; unmatched junction bases: 5. The CDR3 has 14 residues.

The chain recombines TRBV24-1 with TRBJ2-5, with TRBD1 matching over 8 bases. The CDR3 runs to 13 residues. V was pared by 10 bases and J by 4 bases, with 7 bases of the junction left unmatched. From germline, CDR1 is KGHDR and CDR2 SFDVKD. CDR3 sequence: CATRPTGAETQYF. CDR3 DNA: TGTGCCACGCGACCGACAGGGGCAGAGACCCAGTACTTC.

The rearrangement uses TRBV4-3 and TRBJ2-7; 8 bases align to TRBD1. Germline V CDR1 and CDR2: LGHNA, YSLEER. V lost 2 bases to trimming and J lost 3 bases; unmatched junction nucleotides: 6. There are 15 residues in the CDR3. CDR3 region: CASSQYQGQGYEQYF. The CDR3 nucleotides are TGCGCCAGCAGCCAATATCAAGGACAGGGCTACGAGCAGTACTTC.

The chain uses TRBV5-1 and TRBJ2-3, with 8 bases aligning to TRBD1. The CDR3 has 16 residues. The J segment lost 1 base and the V segment lost 0 bases, leaving 4 bases of the junction unmatched. Germline values: CDR1 SGHRS, CDR2 YFSETQ. The CDR3, as DNA: TGCGCCAGCAGCTTGGCCGGACAGGGTGGCACAGATACGCAGTATTTT. Translation: CASSLAGQGGTDTQYF. The variable domain in full, with the rest retrieved from reference TRBV5-1 and TRBJ2-3, is KAGVTQTPRYLIKTRGQQVTLSCSPISGHRSVSWYQQTPGQGLQFLFEYFSETQRNKGNFPGRFSGRQFSNSRSEMNVSTLELGDSALYLCASSLAGQGGTDTQYFGPGTRLTVL.

V is TRBV7-9 and J is TRBJ1-2; TRBD1 matches 7 bases. The J segment lost 5 bases and the V segment lost 1 base, leaving 7 bases of the junction unmatched. CDR3 length: 15 amino acids. Looked up from germline, CDR1 is SEHNR and CDR2 is FQNEAQ (reference sequence). Written as DNA, the CDR3 is TGTGCCAGCAGCTTAGTTGGGACAGAGCGATATGGCTACACCTTC. This codes for CASSLVGTERYGYTF.

The chain employs TRBV5-1 and TRBJ2-7; D might be TRBD1 (5 bases). Trimming pared 3 bases from V and 5 bases from J, leaving 12 bases between. The CDR3 totals 13 residues. Germline CDR1 SGHRS, CDR2 YFSETQ. The CDR3 DNA sequence: TGCGCCAGCAGCTACACAGGTACCCACGAGCAGTACTTC. Amino acid sequence: CASSYTGTHEQYF.